The next 24 T cell receptor beta chains were all read from a single sample in a study of CD8+CD57+ T cells in acquired aplastic anemia. Genomic DNA was employed as the template in profiling TCR beta VDJ and CDR3. TCRdb independently ran MiXCR on the reads; one entry per CDR3 protein. The sample has some 200,000 distinct CDR3 sequences; about a third are singletons. Sequencing was performed on sorted CD4+, CD8+, or CD8+CD57+ T cells (not recorded which) from PBMCs. Receptors were obtained from a human donor in good health, serving as a control.

This clonotype was counted at least ten times. The rearrangement links TRBV29-1 to TRBJ1-1; the match to TRBD1 covers 11 bases. J lost 3 bases, V lost 4 bases, and 4 bases had no gene match. Germline V gene sequence: CDR1 SQVTM, CDR2 ANQGSEA. This CDR3 has 14 residues. The CDR3, as DNA: TGCAGCGTTGGGACAGGGGGCGCGGACACTGAAGCTTTCTTT. Encoded protein: CSVGTGGADTEAFF.

The rearrangement uses TRBV29-1 and TRBJ1-2; 9 bases are a match to TRBD1. V trimming: 8 bases; J trimming: 3 bases; junction bases outside the gene matches: 4. The germline gives CDR1 SQVTM, CDR2 ANQGSEA. This CDR3 is built from 12 residues. In nucleotides, the CDR3 is TGCAGCACGTGGGACAGGGACTATGGCTACACCTTC. It specifies CSTWDRDYGYTF.

This clonotype was found once. This rearrangement joins TRBV7-6 to TRBJ2-5; D unresolved. V was trimmed by 1 base and J by 5 bases, leaving 8 bases between them. CDR3 length: 13 residues. CDR1 and CDR2 (germline): SGHVS, FNYEAQ. The CDR3 is CASSLGSEETQYF. Here the CDR3 DNA reads TGTGCCAGCAGCTTAGGGTCGGAGGAGACCCAGTACTTC.

V usage is TRBV9 and J usage is TRBJ2-1, with D possibly matching TRBD2 (6 bases). CDR1 is SGDLS and CDR2 is YYNGEE in the germline V gene. The CDR3 extends over 15 amino acids. V was shortened by 1 base and J by 8 bases, with 16 bases between the two germline ends. CDR3 amino acids: CASSVMDMGGHEQFF. CDR3 nucleotide sequence: TGTGCCAGCAGCGTAATGGACATGGGGGGACATGAGCAGTTCTTC.

For this clonotype: A read error may be the cause here, since a much bigger clone is one base away. The genes are TRBV12-3 or TRBV12-4 and TRBJ1-1, with D possibly TRBD1 on 5 matching bases. The V and J ends lost 5 bases and 3 bases respectively, with 13 bases between them. This CDR3 has 14 amino acids. CDR3 in amino acids: CASSIWDGDTEAFF. DNA for the CDR3: TGTGCCAGCAGTATCTGGGACGGCGACACTGAAGCTTTCTTT.

The chain joins TRBV30 to TRBJ1-2; the match to TRBD1 covers 8 bases. Germline V gene lookup returns CDR1 GTSNPN and CDR2 SVGIG (reference sequence). The CDR3 runs to 14 residues. The junction had 11 bases not matched to a gene; V was cut back by 7 bases and J by 4 bases. For the CDR3, the DNA is TGTGCCTTCCTCTTTAACAGGGGGGGCTATGGCTACACCTTC. This encodes CAFLFNRGGYGYTF.

This clonotype was observed at least ten times. The gene calls are TRBV19 and TRBJ1-2; weak D call: TRBD1 (6 bases). Trimming took off 2 bases at V and 5 bases at J, with 18 bases between the two ends. This CDR3 spans 16 amino acids. Germline-derived CDR1 and CDR2 are LNHDA and SQIVND (reference sequence). CDR3: CASSIHGGAIRYGYTF. The CDR3 DNA reads as TGTGCCAGTAGTATACACGGGGGCGCGATAAGGTATGGCTACACCTTC.

This clonotype was found a few times. The genes are TRBV4-2 and TRBJ1-2, with D maybe TRBD1 (6 bases). This CDR3 spans 12 amino acids. Germline V gene data show CDR1 as LGHNA and CDR2 as YNFKEQ. The germline V and J ends were trimmed by 6 bases and 6 bases, with 11 bases remaining between them. CDR3 region: CASRSNRDGYTF. In nucleotides, the CDR3 is TGTGCCAGCAGGAGCAACAGGGATGGCTACACCTTC.

This clonotype showed up many times. The gene calls are TRBV2 and TRBJ2-7, with D tentatively TRBD1 (5 bases). Germline CDR1 is SNHLY and CDR2 is FYNNEI. Between the trimmed V and J ends, which lost 6 bases and 3 bases, there was a span of 12 bases. The CDR3 has 13 residues. The CDR3 reads CASSNRQNYEQYF. In DNA, the CDR3 is TGTGCCAGCAGCAACAGACAGAACTACGAGCAGTACTTC.

This clonotype was counted at least ten times. The chain employs TRBV19 and TRBJ2-7, with D hard to call. The CDR3 contains 13 residues. Trimming took off 1 base at V and 4 bases at J, with 8 bases between the two ends. CDR1 is LNHDA and CDR2 is SQIVND in the germline V gene (reference sequence). CDR3 coding DNA: TGTGCCAGTAGTATAGCTGGTGCATACGAGCAGTACTTC. Translation gives CASSIAGAYEQYF.

The chain couples TRBV29-1 to TRBJ1-2, with 7 bases aligning to TRBD1. CDR3 length: 12 residues. Germline CDR1 is SQVTM and CDR2 is ANQGSEA. J lost 4 bases, V lost 7 bases, and 6 bases had no gene match. This CDR3 reads CSALDRSYGYTF. In DNA form, the CDR3 reads TGCAGCGCTTTGGACAGGAGCTATGGCTACACCTTC. The complete variable domain, with remaining parts taken from reference TRBV29-1 and TRBJ1-2, reads SAVISQKPSRDICQRGTSLTIQCQVDSQVTMMFWYRQQPGQSLTLIATANQGSEATYESGFVIDKFPISRPNLTFSTLTVSNMSPEDSSIYLCSALDRSYGYTFGSGTRLTVV.

The chain recombines TRBV7-8 with TRBJ1-6; D remains ambiguous. Germline lookup yields CDR1 SGHVS and CDR2 FQNEAQ. V lost 3 bases to trimming and J lost 0 bases, with 9 bases between them. The CDR3 is 16 amino acids. CDR3 in amino acids: CASSLRESSYNSPLHF. Written as DNA, the CDR3 is TGTGCCAGCAGCTTGAGAGAAAGCTCCTATAATTCACCCCTCCACTTT.

This clonotype was seen many times. The chain joins TRBV7-9 to TRBJ1-1; D might be TRBD1 (5 bases). Looked up from germline, CDR1 is SEHNR and CDR2 is FQNEAQ (reference sequence). V lost 2 bases to trimming and J lost 1 base, with 11 bases between them. The CDR3 loop spans 15 amino acids. CDR3 loop: CASSLIDSRNTEAFF. CDR3 nucleotide sequence: TGTGCCAGCAGCTTAATAGACAGTAGGAACACTGAAGCTTTCTTT.

The rearrangement joins TRBV7-9 to TRBJ1-2; TRBD1 matches 7 bases. CDR1 SEHNR and CDR2 FQNEAQ come from the germline V gene (reference sequence). This CDR3 is 15 amino acids long. The junction had 6 bases not matched to a gene; V was cut back by 5 bases and J by 0 bases. In DNA form, the CDR3 reads TGTGCCAGCAGCGCCCGGACAGGATCTAACTATGGCTACACCTTC. Translated, it gives CASSARTGSNYGYTF.

A word on this clonotype: The CDR3 does not close with the conserved phenylalanine or tryptophan, likely indicating a read error. The genes are TRBV5-4 and TRBJ1-3, with D unclear. Between the trimmed V and J ends, which lost 0 bases and 4 bases, there was a span of 8 bases. CDR3 length: 14 residues. The V gene's germline CDR1 is SGHNT and CDR2 YYREEE (reference sequence). The chain's CDR3 is CASSLEPQGNTIYL. CDR3 DNA: TGTGCCAGCAGCTTGGAGCCCCAGGGAAACACCATATATCTT.

A few counts support this clonotype. The gene calls are TRBV10-2 and TRBJ2-3; TRBD1 matches 9 bases. Per the germline V gene, CDR1 is WSHSY and CDR2 is SAAADI. The CDR3 consists of 17 residues. V lost 7 bases, J lost 5 bases, and 16 bases stayed unmatched. CDR3 in DNA: TGCGCCAGCACTAAGGACAGGGGACTCCGAGCGGGAGATACGCAGTATTTT. Its translation: CASTKDRGLRAGDTQYF.

V usage is TRBV5-4 and J usage is TRBJ1-4, with TRBD1 matching 7 bases. The J segment lost 7 bases and the V segment lost 2 bases, leaving 8 bases of the junction unmatched. Germline lookup yields CDR1 SGHNT and CDR2 YYREEE (reference sequence). This CDR3 contains 15 residues. Written as DNA, the CDR3 is TGTGCCAGCAGCTTAGGGTGGGACAGTAGTGAAAAACTGTTTTTT. Translated, it gives CASSLGWDSSEKLFF.

This clonotype has at least ten counts. The chain links TRBV18 to TRBJ1-2, with 9 nucleotides matching TRBD1. With 4 bases clipped from V and 6 bases from J, the junction kept 6 bases outside the gene matches. Germline assignment: CDR1 KGHSH and CDR2 LQKENI. The CDR3 runs 14 residues. The chain's CDR3 is CASSLQTGGNGYTF. The CDR3, as DNA: TGTGCCAGCTCACTTCAGACAGGGGGTAATGGCTACACCTTC.

A note on this clonotype: A much larger clone differs from this one at a single base, so this may be a read error. The chain links TRBV7-9 to TRBJ1-6, with D unclear. The germline V gene encodes CDR1 SEHNR and CDR2 FQNEAQ (reference sequence). Deletions cut 11 bases from V and 6 bases from J, with 11 bases between. The CDR3 spans 12 residues. The DNA of the CDR3 is TGTGCCTGGAGTGCACCTAATTCACCCCTCCACTTT. Protein sequence: CAWSAPNSPLHF. The entire variable domain, with the rest obtained from reference TRBV7-9 and TRBJ1-6, is as follows: DTGVSQNPRHKITKRGQNVTFRCDPISEHNRLYWYRQTLGQGPEFLTYFQNEAQLEKSRLLSDRFSAERPKGSFSTLEIQRTEQGDSAMYLCAWSAPNSPLHFGNGTRLTVT.

This clonotype was counted between two and nine times. The CDR3 is CASSLGLPGWTEPSGNTIYF. CDR3 in DNA: TGTGCCAGCAGCTTGGGACTCCCCGGATGGACAGAACCTTCTGGAAACACCATATATTTT. The chain is built from TRBV5-6 and TRBJ1-3, with D possibly matching TRBD1 (6 bases). Trimming left V 0 bases short and J 1 base short, with 23 bases between. Germline V gene data show CDR1 as SGHDT and CDR2 as YYEEEE. The CDR3 has 20 residues.

V and J are TRBV24-1 and TRBJ1-2; 10 bases agree with TRBD1. Germline V gene sequence: CDR1 KGHDR, CDR2 SFDVKD. V lost 4 bases to trimming and J lost 8 bases; unmatched junction nucleotides: 15. The CDR3 is made up of 17 amino acids. The chain's CDR3 is CATSDQLDRGPAEGYTF. The CDR3 DNA reads TGTGCCACCAGTGACCAACTAGACAGGGGGCCAGCGGAGGGCTACACCTTC.

This clonotype has at least ten counts. The chain combines TRBV5-1 with TRBJ2-3; tentative D call: TRBD1 (6 bases). Germline V gene lookup returns CDR1 SGHRS and CDR2 YFSETQ. The CDR3 contains 13 residues. V lost 1 base, J lost 5 bases, and 8 bases lay in between. The CDR3 spells CASSLTGLDTQYF. The CDR3 DNA follows: TGCGCCAGCAGCTTGACAGGGTTAGATACGCAGTATTTT.

This clonotype was counted once. The chain employs TRBV12-3 or TRBV12-4 and TRBJ1-2, with 9 bases fitting TRBD1. V was pared by 3 bases and J by 9 bases, with 11 bases of the junction left unmatched. The length of the CDR3 is 15 residues. CDR3 nucleotide sequence: TGTGCCAGCAGTTTTACGCTACAGGGGGCTGAGCGCTACACCTTC. This translates into CASSFTLQGAERYTF.

This clonotype was counted many times. This rearrangement joins TRBV20-1 to TRBJ2-5; TRBD1 matches 11 bases. The germline CDR1 and CDR2 sequences are DFQATT and SNEGSKA (reference sequence). V lost 1 base to trimming and J lost 5 bases; unmatched junction nucleotides: 3. The CDR3 is 14 amino acids. This CDR3 is CSARVGTGGETQYF. The CDR3 DNA is TGCAGTGCTAGAGTTGGGACAGGGGGGGAGACCCAGTACTTC.